A selection of T cell receptor beta chains follows, all from one sample in a study of CD8 T cells in ankylosing spondylitis. A single record per CDR3 protein comes from TCRdb applying MiXCR to the 5' RACE reads. Of under 850,000 distinct CDR3 sequences listed, 15% to 20% are singletons. Input material: blood, either unsorted or a sorted T cell fraction (not recorded which). These receptors were taken from a male donor with ankylosing spondylitis. Each CDR3 is given with its conserved first and last residue. The D gene is left open where the match is weak. Clone size is not always given. Where it is, it says once, few, many or a class for expanded clones.

V gene: TRBV5-1; clone size: many; J gene: TRBJ1-2; D gene: TRBD1; CDR3 DNA: TGCGCCAGCAGCTTGGGGGACAGTAACTATGGCTACACCTTC; CDR3 protein: CASSLGDSNYGYTF
V gene: TRBV20-1; clone size: -; J gene: TRBJ1-5; D gene: -; CDR3 DNA: TGCAGTGCCCGGCTCCCACTTGGGGATCAGCCCCAGCATTTT; CDR3 protein: CSARLPLGDQPQHF
V gene: TRBV18; clone size: few; J gene: TRBJ2-3; D gene: -; CDR3 DNA: TGTGCCAGCTCTCCGGGGGTAGATACGCAGTATTTT; CDR3 protein: CASSPGVDTQYF
V gene: TRBV20-1; clone size: -; J gene: TRBJ2-7; D gene: -; CDR3 DNA: TGCAGTGCTAGGTCTCATTTAGGTTACGAGCAGTACTTC; CDR3 protein: CSARSHLGYEQYF
V gene: TRBV10-3; clone size: -; J gene: TRBJ2-7; D gene: -; CDR3 DNA: TGTGCCATCAGGGGCCCCCCCTCCGAGCAGTACTTC; CDR3 protein: CAIRGPPSEQYF
V gene: TRBV4-2; clone size: many; J gene: TRBJ2-2; D gene: -; CDR3 DNA: TGTGCCAGCAGCCAAAAGGGGATCGACACCGGGGAGCTGTTTTTT; CDR3 protein: CASSQKGIDTGELFF
V gene: TRBV12-3/TRBV12-4; clone size: many; J gene: TRBJ2-7; D gene: -; CDR3 DNA: TGTGCCAGCAGTCCCCCGGACTTATACGAGCAGTACTTC; CDR3 protein: CASSPPDLYEQYF
V gene: TRBV9; clone size: few; J gene: TRBJ2-5; D gene: TRBD2; CDR3 DNA: TGTGCCAGCAGCGTAGTGGGGGGGGTGGGAGAGACCCAGTACTTC; CDR3 protein: CASSVVGGVGETQYF
V gene: TRBV6-1; clone size: -; J gene: TRBJ1-2; D gene: TRBD1; CDR3 DNA: TGTGCCAGCAGTGCCGACAGGGGGCGTACCTATGGCTACACCTTC; CDR3 protein: CASSADRGRTYGYTF
V gene: TRBV6-1; clone size: -; J gene: TRBJ1-3; D gene: TRBD1; CDR3 DNA: TGTGCCAGCAGTCGCACAGGGGCTGGAAACACCATATATTTT; CDR3 protein: CASSRTGAGNTIYF
V gene: TRBV25-1; clone size: few; J gene: TRBJ2-1; D gene: -; CDR3 DNA: TGTGCCAGCAGCCAAGTAGGGGTCCTCTCCTACAATGAGCAGTTCTTC; CDR3 protein: CASSQVGVLSYNEQFF
V gene: TRBV24-1; clone size: -; J gene: TRBJ1-2; D gene: TRBD1; CDR3 DNA: TGTGCCACCAGTGATTCCGGGACAGGGGCATCTGGCTACACCTTC; CDR3 protein: CATSDSGTGASGYTF
V gene: TRBV10-3; clone size: -; J gene: TRBJ1-5; D gene: TRBD1; CDR3 DNA: TGTGCCATCAGTGAGAGTGGAACAGGGGGCTATAGCAATCAGCCCCAGCATTTT; CDR3 protein: CAISESGTGGYSNQPQHF
V gene: TRBV12-3/TRBV12-4; clone size: many; J gene: TRBJ1-1; D gene: TRBD1; CDR3 DNA: TGTGCCAGCAGTCCACGGACAGGAAACACTGAAGCTTTCTTT; CDR3 protein: CASSPRTGNTEAFF
V gene: TRBV5-1; clone size: -; J gene: TRBJ2-3; D gene: -; CDR3 DNA: TGCGCCAGCACCGGAGGGCGAAGCACAGATACGCAGTATTTT; CDR3 protein: CASTGGRSTDTQYF
V gene: TRBV11-3; clone size: -; J gene: TRBJ1-1; D gene: -; CDR3 DNA: TGTGCCAGCAGCTTGACGACCGCGAACACTGAAGCTTTCTTT; CDR3 protein: CASSLTTANTEAFF
V gene: TRBV2; clone size: many; J gene: TRBJ1-5; D gene: -; CDR3 DNA: TGTGCCAGCAGTGATGGCAGCAATCAGCCCCAGCATTTT; CDR3 protein: CASSDGSNQPQHF
V gene: TRBV12-3/TRBV12-4; clone size: many; J gene: TRBJ2-1; D gene: TRBD1; CDR3 DNA: TGTGCCAGCAGTGGACAGGGGGCCTACAATGAGCAGTTCTTC; CDR3 protein: CASSGQGAYNEQFF
V gene: TRBV18; clone size: once; J gene: TRBJ1-1; D gene: -; CDR3 DNA: TGTGCCAGCACCCGGGACGGGAGATCACTGAACACTGAAGCTTTCTTT; CDR3 protein: CASTRDGRSLNTEAFF
V gene: TRBV2; clone size: -; J gene: TRBJ2-2; D gene: -; CDR3 DNA: TGTGCCAGCAGTGCCCCTTCTATTGGGGACACCGGGGAGCTGTTTTTT; CDR3 protein: CASSAPSIGDTGELFF
V gene: TRBV28; clone size: few; J gene: TRBJ1-5; D gene: TRBD1; CDR3 DNA: TGTGCCAGCAGTGCCTTAGGACAGGGGGGACAGCCCCAGCATTTT; CDR3 protein: CASSALGQGGQPQHF
V gene: TRBV5-4; clone size: many; J gene: TRBJ2-3; D gene: -; CDR3 DNA: TGTGCCAGCAGCTTGGGGGACACCCACACAGATACGCAGTATTTT; CDR3 protein: CASSLGDTHTDTQYF